This TCR beta chain was observed in a study of cytomegalovirus exposure and HLA in healthy donors. Study-level results: Reportedly, a later analysis found an Asian-associated ancestry cluster had fewer N-insertions than the roughly 700-donor mean.

PCR employed 60 Vbeta and 13 Jbeta primers. The method was immunoSEQ multiplex PCR; TCRdb's version includes in-frame clones alone and lacks a portion of them. The sample consists of about 140,000 clones, 70% to 80% of them appearing once. This CDR3 spans 18 amino acids. V was clipped by 0 bases and J by 2 bases; unmatched bases: 14. CDR1 SGHRS and CDR2 YFSETQ come from the germline V gene. Note on this clone: Its specificity is not known.

The sequence was collected from a woman aged 55-75 years in good health and CMV-seropositive. V usage is TRBV5-1 and J usage is TRBJ2-7; TRBD1 matches 7 bases. The specimen sequenced was PBMCs. The CDR3, as DNA: TGCGCCAGCAGCTTGGTAGGGGGCTCAAACGATTTGGCCTACGAGCAGTACTTC. Translated: CASSLVGGSNDLAYEQYF.